This T cell receptor (beta chain) was profiled in a study of beta chain features in type 1 diabetes. In the study overall: All samples yielded roughly 100,000,000 examined sorted cells.

The authors obtained over 95% purity in all sorted populations. The study reverse transcribed the entire isolated RNA, so it sequenced expressed TCRB transcripts. Samples of naive, central memory and regulatory T cells yielded a mean of about 3.57 million reads. The data were produced by immunoSEQ multiplex PCR, yet TCRdb's version contains in-frame clones alone and is incomplete. The table has around 650,000 clones, 9.5% to 15% seen once. This clone was seen more than once but under ten times. Antigen unknown. The sample holds other DNA sequences that translate to the same CDR3. Findings and caveats of the study: In all four CD4+ subsets, TCRB CDR3 length was significantly, moderately reduced in type 1 diabetes.

Germline V CDR1 and CDR2: SGHDT, YYEEEE. The V end lost 0 bases, the J end lost 5 bases, and 1 base lay between the germline ends. The CDR3 runs 11 residues. The TCR comes from a man under 40 with type 1 diabetes. V and J are TRBV5-6 and TRBJ2-3; no definite D call. Sequenced: naive CD4+ T cells from blood. CDR3 in DNA: TGTGCCAGCAGCTTGGGAGATACGCAGTATTTT. Translated: CASSLGDTQYF.